What follows are 8 T cell receptor beta chains derived from one specimen sequenced in a study of human T cells and chemical hapten exposure. Time point denoted: healthy volunteer bleed at 6 weeks. Unseparated into fractions, whole blood served as the source from which total RNA was extracted. TCRdb passed the RACE reads through MiXCR, listing each CDR3 protein once. The data show about 45,000 distinct CDR3 sequences, 3% to 4% seen once. Material: whole blood. The source is a human donor in good health. Some clones in this sample may be carry-over from other donors' samples.

This clonotype was seen ten or more times. The chain links TRBV5-6 to TRBJ2-7, with a weak D call TRBD1 (6 bases). Germline CDR1 is SGHDT and CDR2 is YYEEEE. The CDR3 runs to 14 residues. Trimming removed 0 bases from V and 3 bases from J, with 10 bases in between. CDR3 region: CASSLGQAYYEQYF. The CDR3, as DNA: TGTGCCAGCAGCTTGGGACAGGCGTACTACGAGCAGTACTTC. The full variable domain, completed using reference TRBV5-6 and TRBJ2-7, is DAGVTQSPTHLIKTRGQQVTLRCSPKSGHDTVSWYQQALGQGPQFIFQYYEEEERQRGNFPDRFSGHQFPNYSSELNVNALLLGDSALYLCASSLGQAYYEQYFGPGTRLTVT.

This clonotype was detected many times. The genes are TRBV20-1 and TRBJ1-2; the match to TRBD1 covers 7 bases. V lost 3 bases to trimming and J lost 0 bases; unmatched junction nucleotides: 10. The CDR3 consists of 16 residues. Germline V gene sequence: CDR1 DFQATT, CDR2 SNEGSKA (reference sequence). The CDR3: CSAREGAPGPNYGYTF. The CDR3 nucleotides are TGCAGTGCTAGGGAGGGGGCTCCAGGTCCTAACTATGGCTACACCTTC.

This clonotype was detected ten times or more. The V gene is TRBV6-5, the J gene TRBJ2-7; 9 nucleotides agree with TRBD1. The CDR3 is 15 amino acids. Germline V gene data show CDR1 as MNHEY and CDR2 as SVGAGI. V shed 5 bases and J 3 bases; nucleotides not matched to a gene: 8. DNA of the CDR3: TGTGCCAGCAGTAGGGACGGGACAGGGAACTACGAGCAGTACTTC. Its translation is CASSRDGTGNYEQYF.

In this sample, this clonotype turned up many times. The V call is TRBV7-9, the J call TRBJ2-3, with D tentatively TRBD1 (5 bases). The germline CDR1 and CDR2 sequences are SEHNR and FQNEAQ (reference sequence). Trimming stripped 5 bases from V and 0 bases from J, with 12 bases between. The CDR3 contains 15 residues. As DNA, the CDR3 is TGTGCCAGCAGCCCCTGGCAGGGTAGCACAGATACGCAGTATTTT. Residues: CASSPWQGSTDTQYF. Combining the CDR3 with reference TRBV7-9 and TRBJ2-3 gives the whole variable domain DTGVSQNPRHKITKRGQNVTFRCDPISEHNRLYWYRQTLGQGPEFLTYFQNEAQLEKSRLLSDRFSAERPKGSFSTLEIQRTEQGDSAMYLCASSPWQGSTDTQYFGPGTRLTVL.

In this sample, this clonotype turned up a few times. The chain has TRBV28 and TRBJ2-4; maybe TRBD2 (7 bases). Germline V gene sequence: CDR1 MDHEN, CDR2 SYDVKM. V was pared by 7 bases and J by 9 bases, with 25 bases between. This CDR3 spans 16 amino acids. The CDR3 DNA follows: TGTGCCAGCAAAAAGGGGGGGGGACTAAGTTATTCCATTCAGTACTTC. Translation: CASKKGGGLSYSIQYF.

There are many counts of this clonotype. The V and J genes are TRBV27 and TRBJ2-7; D unresolved. Germline V gene sequence: CDR1 MNHEY, CDR2 SMNVEV (reference sequence). The CDR3 runs to 14 residues. The V and J ends lost 5 bases and 2 bases respectively, with 13 bases between them. As DNA, the CDR3 is TGTGCCAGCAGTATAATAGGGAATCCCTACGAGCAGTACTTC. This codes for CASSIIGNPYEQYF.

This clonotype showed up many times. The chain is built from TRBV28 and TRBJ2-7, with TRBD2 identical over 14 bases. V lost 7 bases to trimming and J lost 3 bases; unmatched junction nucleotides: 5. The CDR3 contains 15 residues. The V gene's germline CDR1 is MDHEN and CDR2 SYDVKM. CDR3 residues: CASIGLAGGNYEQYF. The CDR3 DNA follows: TGTGCCAGCATCGGACTAGCGGGAGGTAACTACGAGCAGTACTTC.

The V and J genes are TRBV20-1 and TRBJ1-1; 11 bases line up with TRBD1. The germline gives CDR1 DFQATT, CDR2 SNEGSKA (reference sequence). The CDR3 is 14 residues long. The CDR3 sequence: CNGQGARGNTEAFF. The CDR3 region has the DNA TGCAATGGACAGGGGGCACGGGGAAACACTGAAGCTTTCTTT.